The rows below give T cell receptor beta chains drawn from one sample of a study of CD8+ T cells in alopecia areata. Generated by immunoSEQ multiplex PCR, the TCRdb table keeps only in-frame clones and is missing some. The repertoire consists of hundreds of thousands of clones, with under 70% occurring once and the leading ten covering approximately 1.2%. Sample: CD4+ T cells sorted from blood, taken at week 0. The source of these receptors is a human donor with alopecia areata. Each CDR3 is given with its conserved first and last residue. D genes are given only for firm matches. Expanded clones are given a class, and other clones once, few, many or no size at all.

size	D	V	J	CDR3	DNA
few	TRBD1	TRBV29-1	TRBJ2-3	CSVAGQGTSTDTQYF	TGCAGCGTGGCTGGACAGGGGACTAGCACAGATACGCAGTATTTT
.	.	TRBV5-6	TRBJ1-2	CASSSDSYGYTF	TGTGCCAGCAGCTCGGACAGTTATGGCTACACCTTC
.	.	TRBV5-1	TRBJ2-2	CASSRGQGLTGELFF	TGCGCCAGCAGTCGGGGGCAGGGGCTCACCGGGGAGCTGTTTTTT
.	.	TRBV30	TRBJ1-1	CAWSVWGAQGNTEAFF	TGTGCCTGGAGTGTCTGGGGGGCACAGGGCAACACTGAAGCTTTCTTT
few	TRBD1	TRBV2	TRBJ1-1	CASSEYGTGVTEAFF	TGTGCCAGCAGTGAATATGGGACAGGGGTTACTGAAGCTTTCTTT
many	TRBD1	TRBV6-5	TRBJ2-7	CASSNRQGYEQYF	TGTGCCAGCAGTAATCGACAGGGGTACGAGCAGTACTTC
.	.	TRBV30	TRBJ1-1	CAWTRVTEAFF	TGTGCCTGGACTCGGGTCACTGAAGCTTTCTTT
.	.	TRBV29-1	TRBJ1-1	CSVLDTEAFF	TGCAGCGTGCTAGACACTGAAGCTTTCTTT
.	.	TRBV2	TRBJ2-5	CASRPPWGRGNQETQYF	TGTGCCAGCAGGCCGCCTTGGGGCAGGGGCAACCAAGAGACCCAGTACTTC
few	.	TRBV5-6	TRBJ2-6	CASSPGVSGANVLTF	TGTGCCAGCAGCCCGGGGGTCTCTGGGGCCAACGTCCTGACTTTC
.	TRBD1	TRBV5-1	TRBJ1-1	CASRMTGKNTEAFF	TGCGCCAGCAGAATGACAGGGAAGAACACTGAAGCTTTCTTT
.	.	TRBV29-1	TRBJ2-2	CSVRATGPSELFF	TGCAGCGTGAGGGCGACAGGTCCCTCCGAGCTGTTTTTT
.	.	TRBV9	TRBJ2-7	CASSVDPGGTYEQYF	TGTGCCAGCAGCGTAGACCCAGGGGGGACGTACGAGCAGTACTTC